What follows are 9 T cell receptor beta chains derived from one specimen sequenced in a study of blood T cell repertoires in COVID-19. The repertoire was sequenced with immunoSEQ multiplex PCR; TCRdb's copy has only in-frame clones and lacks some. Among around 160,000 clones listed, roughly 77% were seen once. Sequencing was carried out using peripheral blood. The receptors were gathered from a human donor in a cohort sampled during active COVID-19.

The rearrangement uses TRBV6-1 and TRBJ1-4, with D possibly matching TRBD1 (6 bases). The CDR3 has 15 amino acids. CDR1 is MNHNS, CDR2 SASEGT, per germline. The germline V and J ends were trimmed by 2 bases and 8 bases, with 15 bases remaining between them. The CDR3 reads CASSEPGQKPEKLFF. Here the CDR3 DNA reads TGTGCCAGCAGTGAACCCGGACAGAAGCCGGAAAAACTGTTTTTT.

V is TRBV19 and J is TRBJ2-7, with a possible D match to TRBD2 (5 bases). Trimming pared 5 bases from V and 2 bases from J, leaving 10 bases between. Looked up from germline, CDR1 is LNHDA and CDR2 is SQIVND (reference sequence). CDR3 length: 13 residues. This chain's CDR3 is CASSYVGAYEQYF. CDR3 coding DNA: TGTGCCAGTAGTTACGTCGGGGCCTACGAGCAGTACTTC.

This clone was found a few times. The chain joins TRBV23-1 to TRBJ1-2; TRBD1 is a possible D gene (6 bases). TRBV23-1 is classed as an ORF, of uncertain function. Trimming removed 4 bases at V and 0 bases at J, with 6 bases between. This CDR3 is built from 13 residues. In DNA, the CDR3 is TGCGCCAGCAGTCCAGGGGCTAACTATGGCTACACCTTC. The encoded protein is CASSPGANYGYTF.

The CDR3 DNA follows: TGCGCCAGCAGCCTACGGGACACTCCTAACTATGGCTACACCTTC. Amino acid sequence: CASSLRDTPNYGYTF. The gene calls are TRBV4-1 and TRBJ1-2, with D perhaps matching TRBD1 (6 bases). V gave up 4 bases and J gave up 0 bases, with 12 bases separating them. The CDR3 sequence is 15 residues long. Germline-derived CDR1 and CDR2 are MGHRA and YSYEKL.

The V and J genes are TRBV30 and TRBJ2-2; possibly TRBD2 for D (5 bases). Germline CDR1 and CDR2: GTSNPN and SVGIG (reference sequence). The length of the CDR3 is 13 residues. The V end lost 0 bases, the J end lost 4 bases, and 6 bases lay between the germline ends. This CDR3 reads CAWSVRGTGELFF. The CDR3 nucleotides are TGTGCCTGGAGTGTACGGGGCACCGGGGAGCTGTTTTTT.

This rearrangement joins TRBV11-2 to TRBJ1-3, with D maybe TRBD1 (5 bases). The CDR3 sequence is 17 residues long. Trimming took off 4 bases at V and 4 bases at J, with 20 bases between the two ends. Germline CDR1 SGHAT, CDR2 FQNNGV. The CDR3 DNA reads as TGTGCCAGCAGCTCTTTATCCCGGGCCCGGGGGGGAAACACCATATATTTT. This gives the protein CASSSLSRARGGNTIYF.

The chain uses TRBV9 and TRBJ2-5; D unclear. CDR1 SGDLS and CDR2 YYNGEE come from the germline V gene. This CDR3 region has 13 residues. V was trimmed by 4 bases and J by 5 bases, leaving 12 bases between them. CDR3 DNA sequence: TGTGCCAGCAGCAGGCAGGTTGGGGAGACCCAGTACTTC. Translation gives CASSRQVGETQYF.

CDR3 coding DNA: TGCGCCAGCAGCCAAGCCCCCAGCGGGGGCACAGATACGCAGTATTTT. Translating it yields CASSQAPSGGTDTQYF. The chain employs TRBV4-3 and TRBJ2-3; 7 positions agree with TRBD2. The CDR3 sequence is 16 residues long. V lost 1 base, J lost 1 base, and 5 bases stayed unmatched. CDR1 and CDR2 from the germline V gene are LGHNA and YSLEER.

The chain couples TRBV14 to TRBJ2-7, with 13 nucleotides matching TRBD2. The J segment lost 3 bases and the V segment lost 3 bases, leaving 2 bases of the junction unmatched. The CDR3 loop spans 15 amino acids. CDR1 and CDR2 from the germline V gene are SGHDN and FVKESK. CDR3 DNA sequence: TGTGCCAGCAGCCAGGGACTAGCGGGAATCTACGAGCAGTACTTC. Translation gives CASSQGLAGIYEQYF. The full variable domain, with the rest looked up from reference TRBV14 and TRBJ2-7, is EAGVTQFPSHSVIEKGQTVTLRCDPISGHDNLYWYRRVMGKEIKFLLHFVKESKQDESGMPNNRFLAERTGGTYSTLKVQPAELEDSGVYFCASSQGLAGIYEQYFGPGTRLTVT.